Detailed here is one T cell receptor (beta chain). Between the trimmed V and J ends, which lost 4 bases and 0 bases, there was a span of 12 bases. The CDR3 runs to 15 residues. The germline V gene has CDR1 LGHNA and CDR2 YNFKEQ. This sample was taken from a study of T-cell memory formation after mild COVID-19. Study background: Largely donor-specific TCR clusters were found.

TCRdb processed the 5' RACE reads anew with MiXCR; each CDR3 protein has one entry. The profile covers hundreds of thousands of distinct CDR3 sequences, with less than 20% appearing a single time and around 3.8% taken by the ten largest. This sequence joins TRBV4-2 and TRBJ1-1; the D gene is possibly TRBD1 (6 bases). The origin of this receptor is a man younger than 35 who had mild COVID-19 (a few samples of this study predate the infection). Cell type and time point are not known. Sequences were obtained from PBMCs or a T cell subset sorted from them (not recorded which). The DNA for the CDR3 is TGTGCCAGCAGCCGCGACAGGACTATGAACACTGAAGCTTTCTTT. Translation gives CASSRDRTMNTEAFF.